The rows below give T cell receptor beta chains drawn from one sample of a study of vaccination and CD4 T cells after COVID-19. What these receptors recognize is not known. TCRdb re-called the PCR reads with MiXCR, one entry per CDR3 protein. Here the sample spans about 4,200 distinct CDR3 sequences, 20% to 25% being singletons. Specimen: CD4+ T cells from blood, cultured in vitro. The receptors come from a human donor who had recovered from COVID-19. Each CDR3 is given with its conserved first and last residue. A D gene is named only where the DNA matches it firmly. Clone size is not always given. Where it is, it says once, few, many or a class for expanded clones.

length | J | V | D | size | CDR3 | DNA
14 | TRBJ1-2 | TRBV18 | . | . | CASSPPEQGRGYTF | TGTGCCAGCTCACCGCCAGAACAGGGTCGTGGCTACACCTTC
14 | TRBJ2-2 | TRBV12-3/TRBV12-4 | . | . | CASSPSFFTGELFF | TGTGCCAGCAGCCCCTCCTTTTTCACCGGGGAGCTGTTTTTT
13 | TRBJ2-5 | TRBV12-3/TRBV12-4 | . | . | CASSLTQWETQYF | TGTGCCAGCAGTTTGACACAGTGGGAGACCCAGTACTTC
15 | TRBJ1-2 | TRBV11-2 | . | few | CASSLGAGSNYGYTF | TGTGCCAGCAGCTTAGGGGCAGGCTCGAACTATGGCTACACCTTC
15 | TRBJ2-1 | TRBV7-8 | TRBD1 | . | CASSRQGGSYNEQFF | TGTGCCAGCAGCCGACAGGGGGGTTCCTACAATGAGCAGTTCTTC
12 | TRBJ1-5 | TRBV18 | . | medium-sized | CASSPAGQPQHF | TGTGCCAGCTCACCAGCGGGTCAGCCCCAGCATTTT
15 | TRBJ1-5 | TRBV2 | TRBD1 | . | CASTAGGQGIQPQHF | TGTGCCAGCACCGCAGGGGGACAGGGAATTCAGCCCCAGCATTTT
15 | TRBJ1-1 | TRBV20-1 | . | few | CSARDFGGGNTEAFF | TGCAGTGCTAGAGATTTCGGAGGCGGGAACACTGAAGCTTTCTTT
13 | TRBJ2-5 | TRBV7-2 | . | . | CASSLASRETQYF | TGTGCCAGCAGCTTGGCGTCTAGGGAGACCCAGTACTTC
12 | TRBJ2-5 | TRBV6-1 | . | large | CASRRGDETQYF | TGTGCCAGCAGGAGGGGCGACGAGACCCAGTACTTC
14 | TRBJ1-2 | TRBV30 | TRBD1 | few | CAWSVGTGRYGYTF | TGTGCCTGGAGTGTAGGGACAGGGCGGTATGGCTACACCTTC
14 | TRBJ2-6 | TRBV10-3 | TRBD1 | few | CAISTGAGANVLTF | TGTGCCATCAGTACAGGGGCTGGGGCCAACGTCCTGACTTTC
17 | TRBJ2-7 | TRBV19 | . | few | CASSMGARGARLYEQYF | TGTGCCAGTAGTATGGGGGCGCGGGGCGCACGGCTCTACGAGCAGTACTTC
15 | TRBJ2-1 | TRBV7-3 | . | few | CASSLDGGTYNEQFF | TGTGCCAGCAGCCTAGATGGGGGTACCTACAATGAGCAGTTCTTC
11 | TRBJ2-7 | TRBV20-1 | . | . | CSAGESYEQYF | TGCAGTGCTGGGGAATCCTACGAGCAGTACTTC
15 | TRBJ1-2 | TRBV6-1 | . | few | CASCRGPSGDYGYTF | TGTGCCAGCTGTCGGGGACCTAGTGGAGACTATGGCTACACCTTC
15 | TRBJ1-5 | TRBV19 | TRBD1 | . | CASSAQTGGNQPQHF | TGTGCCAGTAGTGCCCAGACAGGGGGCAATCAGCCCCAGCATTTT